Presented here are 7 T cell receptor beta chains from one specimen sequenced in a study of blood T cells in healthy people across ages. Alongside a J-beta primer mix, a sample-barcoded 5' primer served in a second PCR lasting 7 to 11 cycles. TCRdb recomputed calls from the 5' RACE reads with MiXCR, one row per CDR3 protein. The table lists hundreds of thousands of distinct CDR3 sequences, roughly three fifths of them singletons. Sequencing used blood. These receptors all stem from a middle-aged man in good health.

The V gene is TRBV21-1, the J gene TRBJ2-5. Matching the DNA end better, TRBJ2-7 makes the J call doubtful. TRBV21-1 is deemed a pseudogene. This CDR3 has 15 residues. CDR3 loop: CASSHLGRISYEQYF. The CDR3 coding sequence is TGTGCCAGCAGCCACCTCGGAAGAATTTCCTACGAGCAGTACTTC.

The chain couples TRBV20-1 to TRBJ2-7, with 11 nucleotides matching TRBD1. The CDR3 runs 14 residues. CDR1 is DFQATT, CDR2 SNEGSKA, per germline (reference sequence). V lost 7 bases, J lost 5 bases, and 10 bases stayed unmatched. The CDR3 protein is CSGKGDRGNHEQYF. CDR3 DNA sequence: TGCAGTGGAAAAGGGGACAGGGGGAATCACGAGCAGTACTTC.

This clonotype was detected a few times. V is TRBV7-2 and J is TRBJ2-7; D perhaps matches TRBD1 (6 bases). The CDR3 loop spans 14 amino acids. V lost 5 bases and J 4 bases, leaving 15 bases between the germline ends. Germline V CDR1 and CDR2: SGHTA, FQGNSA. The DNA for the CDR3 is TGTGCCAGCAGCCCACAGGGTGGTGGTTACGAGCAGTACTTC. Encoded protein: CASSPQGGGYEQYF.

The chain carries TRBV6-2 or TRBV6-3 and TRBJ1-5; 10 positions match TRBD1. V lost 6 bases and J lost 1; bases outside the gene matches: 6. CDR1 is MNHEY and CDR2 is SVGEGT in the germline V gene. The CDR3 contains 16 residues. The CDR3 spells CASRRRTGGSNQPQHF. As DNA, the CDR3 is TGTGCCAGCAGGAGACGGACAGGGGGAAGCAATCAGCCCCAGCATTTT.

The rearrangement joins TRBV5-1 to TRBJ2-3, with a tentative D call TRBD2 (5 bases). This CDR3 contains 14 residues. The V end was cut by 4 bases, the J end by 6 bases, with 15 bases between. Germline loops: CDR1 SGHRS, CDR2 YFSETQ. CDR3 nucleotide sequence: TGCGCCAGCAGCCGTTGGTGGGAGAAGGATACGCAGTATTTT. This sequence encodes CASSRWWEKDTQYF.

A few counts support this clonotype. The chain is built from TRBV2 and TRBJ2-2; D may be TRBD1 (6 bases). The length of the CDR3 is 14 residues. V was pared by 3 bases and J by 3 bases, with 8 bases between. The germline V gene has CDR1 SNHLY and CDR2 FYNNEI. In nucleotides, the CDR3 is TGTGCCAGCAGTGACAGGGGAGACACCGGGGAGCTGTTTTTT. Translating gives CASSDRGDTGELFF.

The genes are TRBV30 and TRBJ2-6; D not certain. V lost 0 bases and J lost 0, with 6 bases in between. The CDR3 contains 15 residues. Per germline, CDR1 GTSNPN and CDR2 SVGIG (reference sequence). The CDR3 region is CAWSVPNSGANVLTF. The CDR3 DNA sequence: TGTGCCTGGAGTGTACCCAACTCTGGGGCCAACGTCCTGACTTTC.